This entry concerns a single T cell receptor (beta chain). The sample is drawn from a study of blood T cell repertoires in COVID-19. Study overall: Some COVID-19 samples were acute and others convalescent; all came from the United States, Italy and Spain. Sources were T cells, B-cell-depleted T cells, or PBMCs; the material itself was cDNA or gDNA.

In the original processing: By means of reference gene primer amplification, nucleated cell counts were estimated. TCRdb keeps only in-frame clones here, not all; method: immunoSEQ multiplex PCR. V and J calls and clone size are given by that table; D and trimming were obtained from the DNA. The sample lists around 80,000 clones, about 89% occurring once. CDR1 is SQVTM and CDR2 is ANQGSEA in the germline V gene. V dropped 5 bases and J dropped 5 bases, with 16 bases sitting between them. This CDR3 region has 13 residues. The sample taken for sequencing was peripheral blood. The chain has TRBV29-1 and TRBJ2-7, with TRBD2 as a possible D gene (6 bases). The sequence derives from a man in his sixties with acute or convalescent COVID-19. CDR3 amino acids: CSVYVTGEHEQYF. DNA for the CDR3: TGCAGCGTTTATGTTACGGGAGAACACGAGCAGTACTTC.